The clone carrying this T cell receptor beta chain was seen many times. What it binds is unknown. CDR1 SGHVS and CDR2 FQNEAQ come from the germline V gene. Trimming left V 2 bases short and J 4 bases short, with 11 bases between. The CDR3 covers 15 residues. The data belong to a study of T cells in Graves' hyperthyroidism and ophthalmopathy. TCR beta CDR3 regions were amplified from RNA transcripts. Initially, a first-round RT-PCR of the TCR CDR3 employed the HTBI primer set. TCRdb recomputed calls from the multiplex PCR reads with MiXCR, one row per CDR3 protein. The data show hundreds of thousands of distinct CDR3 sequences, around 17% seen once. Study-level results: Most expanded thyroid clonotypes above 0.001 recurred in blood.

PBMCs were sourced from approximately 9 ml fresh peripheral blood. This TCR was recovered from a woman aged 18-29 years with Graves' ophthalmopathy. Specimen: blood. V and J are TRBV7-8 and TRBJ2-2; maybe TRBD1 (5 bases). CDR3 nucleotide sequence: TGTGCCAGCAGCTTATCTGGGGCCGGCACCGGGGAGCTGTTTTTT. Translation: CASSLSGAGTGELFF.